This TCR beta chain emerged from a study of cytomegalovirus exposure and HLA in healthy donors. Points from the study as a whole: Sequencing had likely introduced a cluster of highly shared sequence variants as an artifact.

Germline V lookup: CDR1 MNHEY, CDR2 SMNVEV (reference sequence). Trimming removed 5 bases from V and 2 bases from J; junction bases left unmatched: 26. The CDR3 consists of 22 residues. PCR employed 60 Vbeta and 13 Jbeta primers. Using immunoSEQ multiplex PCR, the repertoire was profiled, and TCRdb retains in-frame clones only, with some absent. The data show roughly 63,000 clones, with about 65% seen just once and roughly 25% held by the top ten. With regard to this clone: Antigen specificity is unknown.

This chain links TRBV27 with TRBJ1-2; 10 bases map to TRBD1. The TCR was taken from a man aged 50 or older in good health and CMV-seropositive. The sample taken for sequencing was PBMCs. CDR3 loop: CASSTIRYEFLTGGGSNYGYTF. In DNA, the CDR3 is TGTGCCAGCAGTACTATTCGTTATGAATTCCTGACAGGGGGCGGCTCGAACTATGGCTACACCTTC.